This TCR beta chain was identified in a study of OX40 agonist ivuxolimab in advanced cancers. Looking at the study overall: Ivuxolimab, an agonistic anti-OX40 (CD134) antibody, was given to patients. Overall study results and limits: People who partly responded at 0.1-3.0 mg/kg had some of the least clonal expansion seen.

Peripheral blood came from all dose cohorts at three timepoints. Germline V gene data show CDR1 as MRHNA and CDR2 as SNTAGT. The trim removed 2 bases at V and 3 bases at J, leaving 4 bases unmatched. The CDR3 contains 15 residues. TCRdb's copy holds only in-frame clones and misses some; the assay was immunoSEQ multiplex PCR. Among over 85,000 clones listed, roughly 89% were seen once. With respect to this clone: Its specificity is unknown.

The chain combines TRBV6-4 with TRBJ2-3, with 8 bases aligning to TRBD2. Sequenced material: CD4+ or CD8+ T cells sorted from blood, taken in a trial of the OX40 agonist ivuxolimab. The clonotype comes from an adult with an advanced solid tumor such as melanoma, head and neck, liver or kidney cancer. The CDR3 spells CASSDTGGGTDTQYF. DNA of the CDR3: TGTGCCAGCAGTGACACGGGCGGGGGGACAGATACGCAGTATTTT.